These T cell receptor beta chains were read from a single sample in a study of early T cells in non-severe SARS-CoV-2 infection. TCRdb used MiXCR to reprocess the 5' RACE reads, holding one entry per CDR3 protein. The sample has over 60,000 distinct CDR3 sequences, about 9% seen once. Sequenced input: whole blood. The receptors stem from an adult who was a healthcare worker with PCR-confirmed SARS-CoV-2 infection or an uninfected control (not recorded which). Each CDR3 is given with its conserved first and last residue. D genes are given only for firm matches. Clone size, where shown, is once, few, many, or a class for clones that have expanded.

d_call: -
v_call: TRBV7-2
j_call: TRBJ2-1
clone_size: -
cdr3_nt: TGTGCCAGCAGCTTTTTGGGGTTGGCAGGGATGAATGAGCAGTTCTTC
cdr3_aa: CASSFLGLAGMNEQFF

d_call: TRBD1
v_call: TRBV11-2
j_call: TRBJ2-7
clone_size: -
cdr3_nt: TGTGCCAGCAGTTCCCAGGGGGCTGATGAGCAGTACTTC
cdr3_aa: CASSSQGADEQYF

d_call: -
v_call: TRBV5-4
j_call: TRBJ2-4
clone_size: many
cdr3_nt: TGTGCCAGCAGCTTGGAAGGTCTATCAAACATTCAGTACTTC
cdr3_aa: CASSLEGLSNIQYF

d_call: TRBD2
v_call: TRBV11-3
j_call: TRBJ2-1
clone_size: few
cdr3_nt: TGTGCCAGCAGCTTAGCAGCGGGAACCAATGAGCAGTTCTTC
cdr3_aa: CASSLAAGTNEQFF

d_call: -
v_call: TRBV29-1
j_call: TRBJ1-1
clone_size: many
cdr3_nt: TGCAGCGTTGCCGAGCCTTTGAACACTGAAGCTTTCTTT
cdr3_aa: CSVAEPLNTEAFF

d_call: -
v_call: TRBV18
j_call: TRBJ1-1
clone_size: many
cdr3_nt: TGTGCCAGCTCACCAGACAGTCGAAACACTGAAGCTTTCTTT
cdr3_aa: CASSPDSRNTEAFF

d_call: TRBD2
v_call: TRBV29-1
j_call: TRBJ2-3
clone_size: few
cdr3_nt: TGCAGCGTTCGGGCTAGCGGGAGTACAGATACGCAGTATTTT
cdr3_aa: CSVRASGSTDTQYF

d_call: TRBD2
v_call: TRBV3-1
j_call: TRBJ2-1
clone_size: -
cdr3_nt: TGTGCCAGCAGCCTCTCGTCGGGGGGGGTTGAGCAGTTCTTC
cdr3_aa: CASSLSSGGVEQFF

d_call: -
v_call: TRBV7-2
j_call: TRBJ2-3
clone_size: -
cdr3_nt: TGTGCCAGCAGCCCCCAAGTAGGCACAGATACGCAGTATTTT
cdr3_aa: CASSPQVGTDTQYF

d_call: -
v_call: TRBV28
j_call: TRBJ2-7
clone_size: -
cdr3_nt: TGTGCCAGCAGTACCCTGGCCCCCTACGAGCAGTACTTC
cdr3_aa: CASSTLAPYEQYF

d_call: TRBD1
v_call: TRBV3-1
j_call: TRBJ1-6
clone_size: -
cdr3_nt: TGTGCCAGCAGCCTCCGCCGGGACAGGGGCTTTTATAATTCACCCCTCCACTTT
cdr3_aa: CASSLRRDRGFYNSPLHF

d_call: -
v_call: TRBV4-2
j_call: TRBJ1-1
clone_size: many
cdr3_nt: TGTGCCAGCAGCCAAGAACCGGGGCTGGTGAACACTGAAGCTTTCTTT
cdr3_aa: CASSQEPGLVNTEAFF

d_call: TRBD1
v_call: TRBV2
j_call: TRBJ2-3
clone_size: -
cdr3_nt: TGTGCCAGCAGGCGGGACAGGTCCACAGATACGCAGTATTTT
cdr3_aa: CASRRDRSTDTQYF

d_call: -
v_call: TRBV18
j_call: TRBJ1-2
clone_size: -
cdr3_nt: TGTGCCAGCTCTCCGGATCGACAGAATCAATGGAATGGCTACACCTTC
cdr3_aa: CASSPDRQNQWNGYTF

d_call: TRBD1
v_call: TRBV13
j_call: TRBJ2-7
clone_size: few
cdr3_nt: TGTGCCAGCAGCTCCGCCGGGACAGACCTATACGAGCAGTACTTC
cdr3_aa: CASSSAGTDLYEQYF

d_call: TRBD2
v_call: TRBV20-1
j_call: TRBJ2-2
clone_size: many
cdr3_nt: TGCAGTGCTAGCACTAGCGGGCCCACCGGGGAGCTGTTTTTT
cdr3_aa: CSASTSGPTGELFF

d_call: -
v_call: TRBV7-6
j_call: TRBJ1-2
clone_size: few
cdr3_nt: TGTGCCAGCAGCCCAGGGGAGGGCAGGGGCGGTGATGGCTACACCTTC
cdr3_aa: CASSPGEGRGGDGYTF

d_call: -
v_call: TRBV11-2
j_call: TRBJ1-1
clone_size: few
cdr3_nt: TGTGCCAGCAGAATAGGGGATACTGAAGCTTTCTTT
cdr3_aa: CASRIGDTEAFF

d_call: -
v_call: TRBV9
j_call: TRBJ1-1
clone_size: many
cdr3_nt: TGTGCCAGCAGCGTAGAAGGAGGCACTGAAGCTTTCTTT
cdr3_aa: CASSVEGGTEAFF

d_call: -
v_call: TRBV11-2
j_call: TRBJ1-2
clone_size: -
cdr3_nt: TGTGCCAGCAGCCGCAGGGGTTTCGATGGCTACACCTTC
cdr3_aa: CASSRRGFDGYTF

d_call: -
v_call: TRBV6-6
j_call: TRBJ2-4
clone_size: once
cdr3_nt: TGTGCCAGCAGTTCTGGGTCCGCCGAAGTAGCCAAAAACATTCAGTACTTC
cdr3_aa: CASSSGSAEVAKNIQYF

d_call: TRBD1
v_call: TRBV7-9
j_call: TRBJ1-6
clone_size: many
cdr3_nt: TGTGCCAGCAGCGTGTATTCGGGACAGGTCTCGAGCTCCTATAATTCACCCCTCCACTTT
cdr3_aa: CASSVYSGQVSSSYNSPLHF

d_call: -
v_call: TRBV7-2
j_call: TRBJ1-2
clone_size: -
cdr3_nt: TGTGCCAGCAGCCCGGGGCAGGGTTTCAGCTATGGCTACACCTTC
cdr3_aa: CASSPGQGFSYGYTF

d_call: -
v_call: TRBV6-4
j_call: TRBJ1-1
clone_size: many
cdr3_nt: TGTGCCAGCAGTATGAGGAGGAACACTGAAGCTTTCTTT
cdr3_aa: CASSMRRNTEAFF

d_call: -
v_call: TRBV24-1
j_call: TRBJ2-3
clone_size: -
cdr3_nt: TGTGCCACCAGTGATGAATTCACAGATACGCAGTATTTT
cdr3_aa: CATSDEFTDTQYF

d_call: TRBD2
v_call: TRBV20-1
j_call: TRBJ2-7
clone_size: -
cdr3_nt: TGCAGTGCTAGAGAGAGGCCCGGACTAGCGGCGGGGTCCTACGAGCAGTACTTC
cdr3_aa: CSARERPGLAAGSYEQYF

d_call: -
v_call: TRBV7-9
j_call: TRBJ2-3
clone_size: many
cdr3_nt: TGTGCCAGCAGCCAAGGCTTGCAGTATTTT
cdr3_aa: CASSQGLQYF

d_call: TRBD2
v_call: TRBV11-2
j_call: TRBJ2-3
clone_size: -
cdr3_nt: TGTGCCAGCAGCCAAAATTTAGCGGGGCGGGAGGATACGCAGTATTTT
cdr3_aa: CASSQNLAGREDTQYF

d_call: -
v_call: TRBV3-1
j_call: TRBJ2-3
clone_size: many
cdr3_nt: TGTGCCAGCAGCCAAAGTTCTGATACGCAGTATTTT
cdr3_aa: CASSQSSDTQYF

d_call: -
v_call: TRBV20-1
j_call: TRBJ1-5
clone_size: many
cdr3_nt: TGCAGTGCTACCGGGGAGAGGGAAAGCGGCAATCAGCCCCAGCATTTT
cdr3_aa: CSATGERESGNQPQHF

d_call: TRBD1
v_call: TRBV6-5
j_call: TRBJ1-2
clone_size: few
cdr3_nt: TGTGCCAGCAAAGGACAGGCGATCCCCTATGGCTACACCTTC
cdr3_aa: CASKGQAIPYGYTF

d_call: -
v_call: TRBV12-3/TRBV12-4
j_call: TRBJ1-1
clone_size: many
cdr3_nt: TGTGCCAGCAGTTTCCAGGGCACTGAAGCTTTCTTT
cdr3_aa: CASSFQGTEAFF

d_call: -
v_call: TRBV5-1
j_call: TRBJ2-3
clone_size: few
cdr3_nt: TGCGCCAGCAGCTTGGAGGCGGGAAGCACAGATACGCAGTATTTT
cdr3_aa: CASSLEAGSTDTQYF

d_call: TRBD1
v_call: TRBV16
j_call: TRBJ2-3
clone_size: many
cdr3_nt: TGTGCCAGCAGCCAAAGACAGGGGGCAGGAGATACGCAGTATTTT
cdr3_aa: CASSQRQGAGDTQYF

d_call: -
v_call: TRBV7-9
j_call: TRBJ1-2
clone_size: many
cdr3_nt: TGTGCCAGCAGCCATGACAGCCCTAGGGGCTATGGCTACACCTTC
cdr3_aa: CASSHDSPRGYGYTF

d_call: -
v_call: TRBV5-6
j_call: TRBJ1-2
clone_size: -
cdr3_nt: TGTGCCAGCAGCTTGGTGCCCGGCGACTATGGCTACACCTTC
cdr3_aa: CASSLVPGDYGYTF

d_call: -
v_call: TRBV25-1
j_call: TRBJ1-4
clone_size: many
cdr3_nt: TGTGCCAGCAGTGCACAGGGAGTGGGTGAAAAACTGTTTTTT
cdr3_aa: CASSAQGVGEKLFF

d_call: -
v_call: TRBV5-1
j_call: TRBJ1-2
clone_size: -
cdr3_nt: TGCGCCAGCAGCGCACAAGCCGACTATGGCTACACCTTC
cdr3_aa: CASSAQADYGYTF